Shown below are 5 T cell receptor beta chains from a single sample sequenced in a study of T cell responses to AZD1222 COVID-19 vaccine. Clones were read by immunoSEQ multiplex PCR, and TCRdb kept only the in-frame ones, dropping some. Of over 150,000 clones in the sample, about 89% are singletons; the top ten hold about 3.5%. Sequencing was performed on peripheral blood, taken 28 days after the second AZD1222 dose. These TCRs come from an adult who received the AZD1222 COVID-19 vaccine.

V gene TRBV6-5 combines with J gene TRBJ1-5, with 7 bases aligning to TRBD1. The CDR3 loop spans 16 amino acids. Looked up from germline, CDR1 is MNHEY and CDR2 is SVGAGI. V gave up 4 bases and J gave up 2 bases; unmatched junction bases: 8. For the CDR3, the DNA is TGTGCCAGCAGTTCATCAACAGGGGTCCGCAATCAGCCCCAGCATTTT. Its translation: CASSSSTGVRNQPQHF.

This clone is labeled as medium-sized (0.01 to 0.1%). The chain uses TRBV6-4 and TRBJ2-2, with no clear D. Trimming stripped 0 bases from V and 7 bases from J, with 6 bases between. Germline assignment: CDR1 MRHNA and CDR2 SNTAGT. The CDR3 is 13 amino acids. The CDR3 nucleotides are TGTGCCAGCAGTGACTCGACTCACGGGGAGCTGTTTTTT. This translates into CASSDSTHGELFF.

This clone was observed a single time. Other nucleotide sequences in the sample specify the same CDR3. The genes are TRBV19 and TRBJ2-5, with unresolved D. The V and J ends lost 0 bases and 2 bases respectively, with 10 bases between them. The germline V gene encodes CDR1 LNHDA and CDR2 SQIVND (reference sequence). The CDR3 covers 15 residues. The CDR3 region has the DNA TGTGCCAGTAGTATAGATGGCCTAGGACAAGAGACCCAGTACTTC. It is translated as CASSIDGLGQETQYF.

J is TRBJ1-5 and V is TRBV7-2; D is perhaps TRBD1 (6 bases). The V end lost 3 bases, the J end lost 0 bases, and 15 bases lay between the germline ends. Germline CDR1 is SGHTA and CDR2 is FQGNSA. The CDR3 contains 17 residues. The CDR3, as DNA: TGTGCCAGCAGCTTTAGGGGGGGGCCGTATAGCAATCAGCCCCAGCATTTT. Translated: CASSFRGGPYSNQPQHF. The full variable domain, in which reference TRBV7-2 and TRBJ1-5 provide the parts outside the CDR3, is GAGVSQSPSNKVTEKGKDVELRCDPISGHTALYWYRQSLGQGLEFLIYFQGNSAPDKSGLPSDRFSAERTGGSVSTLTIQRTQQEDSAVYLCASSFRGGPYSNQPQHFGDGTRLSIL.

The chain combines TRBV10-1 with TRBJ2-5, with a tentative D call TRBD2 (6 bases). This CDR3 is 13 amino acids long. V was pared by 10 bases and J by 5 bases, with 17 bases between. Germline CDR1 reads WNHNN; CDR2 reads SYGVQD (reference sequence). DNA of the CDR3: TGCGCCACCTCCCAAGCGGGTACGGAGACCCAGTACTTC. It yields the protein CATSQAGTETQYF.